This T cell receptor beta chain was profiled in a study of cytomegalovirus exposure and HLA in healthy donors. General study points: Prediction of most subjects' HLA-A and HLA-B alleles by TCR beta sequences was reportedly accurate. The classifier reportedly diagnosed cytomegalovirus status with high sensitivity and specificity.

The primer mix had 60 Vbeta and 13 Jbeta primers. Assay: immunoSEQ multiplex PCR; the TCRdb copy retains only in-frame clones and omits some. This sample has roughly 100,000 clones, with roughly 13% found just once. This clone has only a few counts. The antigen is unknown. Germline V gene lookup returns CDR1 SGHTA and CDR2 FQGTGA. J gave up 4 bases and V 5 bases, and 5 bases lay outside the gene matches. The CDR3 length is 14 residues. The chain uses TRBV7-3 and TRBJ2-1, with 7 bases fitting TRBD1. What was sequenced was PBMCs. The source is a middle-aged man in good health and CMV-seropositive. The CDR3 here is CASSPGTDYNEQFF. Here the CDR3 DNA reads TGTGCCAGCAGCCCCGGGACAGATTACAATGAGCAGTTCTTC.